The rows below give T cell receptor beta chains drawn from one sample of a study of T cell repertoires in cytomegalovirus infection. TCRdb redid the calling of the reads with MiXCR, one entry per CDR3 protein. Of 76,000 or so distinct CDR3 sequences in the sample, about 4% were seen once. Sequenced sample: PBMCs. The receptors stem from a human donor in good health (CMV status not recorded). Some clones in this sample may be carry-over from other donors' samples. Both conserved end residues are trimmed from each CDR3. A D gene is named only where the DNA matches it firmly. Sizes are listed as once, few, many, or a class for an expanded clone.

d_call clone_size v_call cdr3_aa
TRBD1 medium-sized TRBV7-2 ASRESGTGANSPLH
TRBD1 many TRBV20-1 SAVTGQGGETQY
TRBD1 many TRBV15 ATSRPGTGINGYT
TRBD1 many TRBV27 ASSLRDRVGHEQF
NA many TRBV20-1 SAGAVTERYEQY
TRBD1 many TRBV15 ATSRGRDSGKGREAF
NA many TRBV7-6 ASSLDSRGLSYNEQF
NA many TRBV29-1 SVKGDTASYEQY
NA many TRBV20-1 SARDLYRETDTQY
NA many TRBV7-2 ASSLSTTADYGYT
NA many TRBV10-3 AISERNRDTSSHLNTEAF